There are a few counts of the clone carrying this T cell receptor (beta chain). Its antigen is not known. The germline gives CDR1 MNHEY, CDR2 SMNVEV (reference sequence). Trimming shortened V by 5 bases and J by 8 bases, and 12 bases separated the two germline ends. The CDR3 is 12 amino acids. This entry is derived from a study of molecular identifiers for immune sequencing clone quantification. Turning to the study itself: RNA, taken in replicates from about 21,000 or 97,000 naive CD8 cells, was split five ways, with four sequenced.

Study-wide points: Clones that had above 20 RNA copies took up over 99% of effector molecules but under 1% in naive cells. The sizes of highly expanded clones could be underestimated when identical TCR molecules share a barcode.

Naive CD8 T cells were sorted as CD8+CD4-CCR7+CD45RA+. MiXCR, run by TCRdb on the PCR reads, gives a single entry per CDR3 protein. In the table there are over 300,000 distinct CDR3 sequences, 24% of which are singletons. The origin of this receptor is a human donor in good health. Some libraries in this study had Jurkat cell RNA spiked in. The chain links TRBV27 to TRBJ1-1, with a possible D match to TRBD1 (5 bases). Sequences were obtained from naive CD8+ T cells from blood, with Jurkat cell RNA spiked in. Subset denoted: FACS-sorted CD8+CD4-CCR7+CD45RA+ naive T cells. The DNA for the CDR3 is TGTGCCAGCAGTCCCGGGGGTTTAGAAGCTTTCTTT. As protein: CASSPGGLEAFF.